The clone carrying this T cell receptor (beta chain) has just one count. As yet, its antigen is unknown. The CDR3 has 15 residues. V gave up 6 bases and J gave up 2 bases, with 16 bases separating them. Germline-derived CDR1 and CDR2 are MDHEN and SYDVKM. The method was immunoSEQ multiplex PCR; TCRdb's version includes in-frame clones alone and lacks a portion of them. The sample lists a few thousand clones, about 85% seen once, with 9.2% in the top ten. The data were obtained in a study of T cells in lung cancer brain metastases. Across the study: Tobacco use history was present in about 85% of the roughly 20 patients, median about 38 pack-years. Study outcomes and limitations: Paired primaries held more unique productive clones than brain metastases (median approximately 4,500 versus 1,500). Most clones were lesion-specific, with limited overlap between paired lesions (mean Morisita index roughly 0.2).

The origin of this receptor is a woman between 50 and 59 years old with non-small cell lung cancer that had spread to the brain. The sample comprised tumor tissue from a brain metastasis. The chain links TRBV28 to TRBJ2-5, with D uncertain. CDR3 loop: CASRSQQTTQETQYF. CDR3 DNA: TGTGCCAGCAGGTCCCAGCAAACAACTCAAGAGACCCAGTACTTC.